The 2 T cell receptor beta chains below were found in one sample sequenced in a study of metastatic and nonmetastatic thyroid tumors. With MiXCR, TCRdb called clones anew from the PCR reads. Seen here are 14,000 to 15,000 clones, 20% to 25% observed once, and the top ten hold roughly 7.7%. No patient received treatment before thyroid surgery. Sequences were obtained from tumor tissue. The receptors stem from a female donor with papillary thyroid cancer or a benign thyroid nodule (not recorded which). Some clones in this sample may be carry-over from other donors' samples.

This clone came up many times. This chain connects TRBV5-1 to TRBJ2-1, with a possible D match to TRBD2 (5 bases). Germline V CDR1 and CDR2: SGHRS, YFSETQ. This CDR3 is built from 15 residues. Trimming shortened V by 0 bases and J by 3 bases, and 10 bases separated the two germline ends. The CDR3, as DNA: TGCGCCAGCAGCTTGGAAGGACTCAACTACAATGAGCAGTTCTTC. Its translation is CASSLEGLNYNEQFF.

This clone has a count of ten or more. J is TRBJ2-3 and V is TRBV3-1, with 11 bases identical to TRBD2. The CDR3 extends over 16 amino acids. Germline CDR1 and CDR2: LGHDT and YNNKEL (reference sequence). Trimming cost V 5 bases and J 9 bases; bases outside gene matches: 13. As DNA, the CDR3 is TGTGCCAGCAGCGCCCACCGGGGGTCTAGCGGGAGGACGCAGTATTTT. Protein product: CASSAHRGSSGRTQYF.